Sequencing of this T cell receptor beta chain was carried out in a study of blood T cell repertoires in COVID-19. About the study: Acute and convalescent COVID-19 samples came from the United States, Italy and Spain.

V was shortened by 3 bases and J by 1 base, with 7 bases between the two germline ends. CDR1 KGHSH and CDR2 LQKENI come from the germline V gene. The CDR3 length is 14 residues. Sequencing used immunoSEQ multiplex PCR; TCRdb keeps in-frame clones, though not all of them. The sample holds 40,000 to 45,000 clones, over 80% seen once. This sequence was found in a human donor in a cohort sampled during active COVID-19. The chain has TRBV18 and TRBJ1-3, with D unresolved. Sequenced: peripheral blood. The CDR3 DNA sequence: TGTGCCAGCTCACCGGAGAGATCTGGAAACACCATATATTTT. It specifies CASSPERSGNTIYF.